These T cell receptor beta chains were read from a single sample in a study of blood T cell repertoires in COVID-19. Libraries were prepared by immunoSEQ multiplex PCR; TCRdb keeps only in-frame clonotypes and omits some of them. Here the sample spans about 280,000 clones, around nine tenths being singletons. The sequenced sample was peripheral blood. These receptors were collected from a woman in her seventies with COVID-19, enrolled during active disease. CDR3s include the opening cysteine and the closing phenylalanine or tryptophan. Each record gives: J gene, clone size, V gene, D gene, CDR3 protein, CDR3 DNA. A D gene is named only where the DNA matches it firmly. Expanded clones are given a class, and other clones once, few, many or no size at all.

>TRBJ2-7|-|TRBV20-1|-
CSASLQPGYEQYF
TGCAGTGCTAGTTTGCAGCCAGGCTACGAGCAGTACTTC
>TRBJ1-2|-|TRBV27|TRBD1
CASTPGGGINYGYTF
TGTGCCAGCACTCCGGGAGGGGGCATTAACTATGGCTACACCTTC
>TRBJ2-1|few|TRBV2|-
CASSVARTTYNEQFF
TGTGCCAGCAGCGTTGCAAGGACAACCTACAATGAGCAGTTCTTC
>TRBJ2-3|-|TRBV24-1|TRBD2
CAAKLAGVPLSFHRYSVYTQYF
TGTGCCGCGAAACTAGCGGGGGTTCCCCTGAGTTTCCACAGATATTCAGTTTATACGCAGTATTTT
>TRBJ2-7|-|TRBV3-1/TRBV3-2|-
CASSQVRPGRSYEQYF
TGTGCCAGCAGCCAAGTTCGGCCAGGTCGATCCTACGAGCAGTACTTC
>TRBJ2-7|-|TRBV5-4|TRBD1
CASSLGRGKSSYEQYF
TGTGCCAGCAGCTTGGGCAGGGGGAAAAGCTCCTACGAGCAGTACTTC
>TRBJ1-3|-|TRBV4-3|TRBD1
CASSQDRGNRNTIYF
TGCGCCAGCAGCCAAGACAGGGGGAACAGAAACACCATATATTTT
>TRBJ2-6|-|TRBV2|TRBD1
CAGTGAGANVLTF
TGTGCCGGCACAGGGGCCGGGGCCAACGTCCTGACTTTC
>TRBJ2-1|-|TRBV7-9|TRBD1
CASSLRGQGTYNEQFF
TGTGCCAGCAGCTTAAGGGGACAGGGGACCTACAATGAGCAGTTCTTC
>TRBJ1-2|-|TRBV25-1|TRBD1
CASSEYGTGANYGYTF
TGTGCCAGCAGTGAATATGGGACAGGAGCAAACTATGGCTACACCTTC
>TRBJ1-2|-|TRBV30|-
CAWSVRGGYYGYTF
TGTGCCTGGAGTGTAAGGGGGGGGTACTATGGCTACACCTTC
>TRBJ2-3|-|TRBV7-9|-
CASSYQQGDTQYF
TGTGCCAGCAGCTACCAACAGGGAGATACGCAGTATTTT
>TRBJ1-6|-|TRBV5-1|-
CASSLGGDKPYNSPLHF
TGCGCCAGCAGCTTGGGAGGGGACAAACCCTATAATTCACCCCTCCACTTT
>TRBJ1-2|-|TRBV5-5|-
CASSPEGGTVNYGYTF
TGTGCCAGCAGCCCCGAGGGGGGGACGGTGAATTATGGCTACACCTTC
>TRBJ1-2|few|TRBV6-5|-
CASTDSYGYTF
TGTGCCAGCACCGACAGCTATGGCTACACCTTC
>TRBJ2-1|-|TRBV9|-
CASSADSVDEQFF
TGTGCCAGCAGCGCTGACAGCGTAGATGAGCAGTTCTTC
>TRBJ2-5|-|TRBV2|TRBD2
CASSDSGGAETQYF
TGTGCCAGCAGCGACAGCGGGGGGGCTGAGACCCAGTACTTC
>TRBJ2-5|few|TRBV18|TRBD2
CASSSIAGQTQYF
TGTGCCAGCTCATCCATAGCGGGTCAGACCCAGTACTTC
>TRBJ1-2|-|TRBV30|TRBD1
CAWSAGQGRGYTF
TGTGCCTGGAGTGCAGGACAGGGTCGGGGCTACACCTTC
>TRBJ1-1|few|TRBV29-1|-
CSASGKDTEAFF
TGCAGCGCATCAGGGAAGGACACTGAAGCTTTCTTT